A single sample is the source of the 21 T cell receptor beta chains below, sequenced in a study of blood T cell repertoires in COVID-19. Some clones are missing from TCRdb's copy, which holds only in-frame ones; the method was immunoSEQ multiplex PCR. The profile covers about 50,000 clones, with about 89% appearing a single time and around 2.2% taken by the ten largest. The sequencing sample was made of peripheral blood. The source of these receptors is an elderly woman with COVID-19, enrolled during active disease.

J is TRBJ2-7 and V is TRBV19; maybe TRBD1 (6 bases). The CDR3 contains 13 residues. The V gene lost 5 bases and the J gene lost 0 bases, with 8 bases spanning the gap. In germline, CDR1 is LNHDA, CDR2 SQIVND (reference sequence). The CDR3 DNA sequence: TGTGCCAGTAGTCAGGGGCGCTCCTACGAGCAGTACTTC. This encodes CASSQGRSYEQYF.

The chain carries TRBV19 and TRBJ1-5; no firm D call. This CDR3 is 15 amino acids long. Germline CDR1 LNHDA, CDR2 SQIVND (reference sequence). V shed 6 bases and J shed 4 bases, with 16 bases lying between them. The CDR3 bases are TGTGCCAGTAGAATGGAGGCAGGTCGTAATCAGCCCCAGCATTTT. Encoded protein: CASRMEAGRNQPQHF.

CDR3 region: CASSHEVYTEAFF. The CDR3 coding sequence is TGCGCCAGCAGCCATGAGGTCTACACTGAAGCTTTCTTT. This chain uses TRBV5-1 with TRBJ1-1; D not resolved. CDR1 and CDR2 (germline): SGHRS, YFSETQ. Trimming cost V 4 bases and J 3 bases, with 10 bases left between them. There are 13 residues in the CDR3. Full variable domain (outside the CDR3, taken from reference TRBV5-1 and TRBJ1-1): KAGVTQTPRYLIKTRGQQVTLSCSPISGHRSVSWYQQTPGQGLQFLFEYFSETQRNKGNFPGRFSGRQFSNSRSEMNVSTLELGDSALYLCASSHEVYTEAFFGQGTRLTVV.

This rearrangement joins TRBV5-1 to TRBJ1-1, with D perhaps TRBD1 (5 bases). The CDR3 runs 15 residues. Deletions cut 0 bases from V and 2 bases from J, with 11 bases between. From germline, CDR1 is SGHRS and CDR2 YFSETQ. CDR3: CASSLGSGQNTEAFF. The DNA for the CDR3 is TGCGCCAGCAGCTTGGGTTCAGGACAAAACACTGAAGCTTTCTTT.

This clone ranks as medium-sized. CDR3 sequence: CASSPSGRGGANVLTF. CDR3 in DNA: TGTGCCAGTAGTCCTAGCGGGAGGGGAGGGGCCAACGTCCTGACTTTC. The chain couples TRBV19 to TRBJ2-6, with 12 positions matching TRBD2. CDR3 length: 16 residues. After removal of 5 bases from V and 4 bases from J, the junction contained 3 bases not matched to a gene. Germline CDR1 is LNHDA and CDR2 is SQIVND (reference sequence). The complete variable domain, with remaining parts taken from reference TRBV19 and TRBJ2-6, reads DGGITQSPKYLFRKEGQNVTLSCEQNLNHDAMYWYRQDPGQGLRLIYYSQIVNDFQKGDIAEGYSVSREKKESFPLTVTSAQKNPTAFYLCASSPSGRGGANVLTFGAGSRLTVL.

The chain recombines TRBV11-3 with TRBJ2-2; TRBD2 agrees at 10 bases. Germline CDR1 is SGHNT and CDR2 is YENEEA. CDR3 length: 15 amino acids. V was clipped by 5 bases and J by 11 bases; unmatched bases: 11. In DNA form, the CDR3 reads TGTGCCAGCAGCCCTCGGACTAGCGGCACCGTCGAGCTGTTTTTT. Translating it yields CASSPRTSGTVELFF.

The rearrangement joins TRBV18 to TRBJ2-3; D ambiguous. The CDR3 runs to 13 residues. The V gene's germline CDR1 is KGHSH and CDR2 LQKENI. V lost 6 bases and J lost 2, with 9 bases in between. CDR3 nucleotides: TGTGCCAGCTCTCTTAGTAACACAGATACGCAGTATTTT. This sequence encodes CASSLSNTDTQYF.

CDR3 residues: CTSSQEGGLGPDTQYF. DNA for the CDR3: TGCACCAGCAGCCAAGAAGGGGGACTAGGGCCAGATACGCAGTATTTT. The V call is TRBV1, the J call TRBJ2-3; TRBD2 was called by the table and not checked on the DNA. TRBV1 is deemed a pseudogene. The CDR3 spans 16 residues.

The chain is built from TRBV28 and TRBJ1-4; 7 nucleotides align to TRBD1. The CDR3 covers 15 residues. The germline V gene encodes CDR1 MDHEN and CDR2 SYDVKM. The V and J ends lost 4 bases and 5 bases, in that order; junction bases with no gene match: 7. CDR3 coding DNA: TGTGCCAGCAGTTACAGCGACAGGGCCAATGAAAAACTGTTTTTT. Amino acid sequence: CASSYSDRANEKLFF.

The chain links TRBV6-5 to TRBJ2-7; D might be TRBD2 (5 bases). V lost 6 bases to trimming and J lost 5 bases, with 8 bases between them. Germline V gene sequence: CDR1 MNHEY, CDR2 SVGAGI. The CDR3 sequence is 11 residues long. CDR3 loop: CASRRENEQYF. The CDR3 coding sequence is TGTGCCAGCAGGAGGGAGAACGAGCAGTACTTC.

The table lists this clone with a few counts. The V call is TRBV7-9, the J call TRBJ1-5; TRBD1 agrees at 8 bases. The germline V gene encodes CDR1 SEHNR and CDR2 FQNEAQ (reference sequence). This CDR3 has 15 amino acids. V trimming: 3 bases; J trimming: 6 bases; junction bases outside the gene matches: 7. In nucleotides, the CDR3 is TGTGCCAGCAGCTTTGGACAGGGTTCGTTTCAGCCCCAGCATTTT. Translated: CASSFGQGSFQPQHF.

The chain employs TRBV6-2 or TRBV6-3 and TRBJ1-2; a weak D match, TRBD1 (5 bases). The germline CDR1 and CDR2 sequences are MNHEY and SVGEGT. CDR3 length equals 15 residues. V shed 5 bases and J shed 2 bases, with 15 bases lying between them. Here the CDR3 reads CASSTPARANYGYTF. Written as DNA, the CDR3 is TGTGCCAGCAGTACCCCAGCCAGGGCAAACTATGGCTACACCTTC.

The CDR3 DNA reads TGCGCCAGCAGTGAGCAATGTGGATGGGGGGGAGAGACCCAGTACTTC. Translated, it gives CASSEQCGWGGETQYF. The gene calls are TRBV10-1 and TRBJ2-5, with 7 positions matching TRBD2. CDR1 and CDR2 (germline): WNHNN, SYGVQD (reference sequence). The CDR3 length is 16 residues. J gave up 4 bases and V 2 bases, and 10 bases lay outside the gene matches.

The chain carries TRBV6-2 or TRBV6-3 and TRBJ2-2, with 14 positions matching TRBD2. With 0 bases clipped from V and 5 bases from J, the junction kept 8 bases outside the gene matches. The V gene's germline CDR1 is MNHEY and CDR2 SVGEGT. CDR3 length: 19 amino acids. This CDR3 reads CASSYSRGLAGDFTGELFF. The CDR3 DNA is TGTGCCAGCAGTTACTCGAGGGGACTAGCGGGAGACTTTACCGGGGAGCTGTTTTTT.

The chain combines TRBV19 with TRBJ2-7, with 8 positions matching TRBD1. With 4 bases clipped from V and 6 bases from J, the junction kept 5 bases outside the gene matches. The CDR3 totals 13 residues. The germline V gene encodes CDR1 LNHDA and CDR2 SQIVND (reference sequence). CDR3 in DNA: TGTGCCAGTAGTAAGGCAGGGGGCGGCGAGCAGTACTTC. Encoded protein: CASSKAGGGEQYF.

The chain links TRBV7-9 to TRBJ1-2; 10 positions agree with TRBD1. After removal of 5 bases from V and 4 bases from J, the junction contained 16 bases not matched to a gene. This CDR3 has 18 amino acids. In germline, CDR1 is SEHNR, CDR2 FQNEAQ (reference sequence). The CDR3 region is CASSPPPGQGTGGYGYTF. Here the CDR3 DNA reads TGTGCCAGCAGCCCCCCCCCGGGACAGGGGACGGGGGGCTATGGCTACACCTTC.

CDR3 nucleotide sequence: TGTGCCAGCATCTCACGGGTGGACTACGAGCAGTACTTC. This codes for CASISRVDYEQYF. This chain links TRBV28 with TRBJ2-7; D remains unclear. V lost 7 bases, J lost 3 bases, and 13 bases lay in between. The CDR3 length is 13 residues. Per the germline V gene, CDR1 is MDHEN and CDR2 is SYDVKM.

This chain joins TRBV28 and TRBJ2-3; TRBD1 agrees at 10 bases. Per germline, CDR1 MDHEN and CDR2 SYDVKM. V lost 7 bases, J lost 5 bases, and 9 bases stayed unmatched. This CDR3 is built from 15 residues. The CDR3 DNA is TGTGCCAGCACTGACAGGGGGCGAAGGGAAGATACGCAGTATTTT. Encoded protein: CASTDRGRREDTQYF. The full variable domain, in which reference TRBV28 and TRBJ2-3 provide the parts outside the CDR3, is DVKVTQSSRYLVKRTGEKVFLECVQDMDHENMFWYRQDPGLGLRLIYFSYDVKMKEKGDIPEGYSVSREKKERFSLILESASTNQTSMYLCASTDRGRREDTQYFGPGTRLTVL.

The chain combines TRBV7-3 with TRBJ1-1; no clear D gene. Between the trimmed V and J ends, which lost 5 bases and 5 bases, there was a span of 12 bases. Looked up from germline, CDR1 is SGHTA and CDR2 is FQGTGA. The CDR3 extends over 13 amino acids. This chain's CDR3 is CASSAQGGTEAFF. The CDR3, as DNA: TGTGCCAGCAGCGCTCAAGGAGGGACTGAAGCTTTCTTT.

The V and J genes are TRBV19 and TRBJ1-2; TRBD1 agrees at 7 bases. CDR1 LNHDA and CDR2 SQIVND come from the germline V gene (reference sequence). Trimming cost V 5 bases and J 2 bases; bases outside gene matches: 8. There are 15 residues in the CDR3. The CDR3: CASSWSGTVNYGYTF. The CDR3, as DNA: TGTGCCAGTAGTTGGTCCGGGACAGTCAACTATGGCTACACCTTC. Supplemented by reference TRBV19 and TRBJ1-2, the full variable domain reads DGGITQSPKYLFRKEGQNVTLSCEQNLNHDAMYWYRQDPGQGLRLIYYSQIVNDFQKGDIAEGYSVSREKKESFPLTVTSAQKNPTAFYLCASSWSGTVNYGYTFGSGTRLTVV.

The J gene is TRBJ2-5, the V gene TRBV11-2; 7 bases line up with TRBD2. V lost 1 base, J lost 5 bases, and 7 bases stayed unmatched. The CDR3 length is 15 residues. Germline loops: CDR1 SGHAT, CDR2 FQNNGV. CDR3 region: CASSLVGGASETQYF. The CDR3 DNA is TGTGCCAGCAGCTTAGTGGGAGGGGCTTCGGAGACCCAGTACTTC.